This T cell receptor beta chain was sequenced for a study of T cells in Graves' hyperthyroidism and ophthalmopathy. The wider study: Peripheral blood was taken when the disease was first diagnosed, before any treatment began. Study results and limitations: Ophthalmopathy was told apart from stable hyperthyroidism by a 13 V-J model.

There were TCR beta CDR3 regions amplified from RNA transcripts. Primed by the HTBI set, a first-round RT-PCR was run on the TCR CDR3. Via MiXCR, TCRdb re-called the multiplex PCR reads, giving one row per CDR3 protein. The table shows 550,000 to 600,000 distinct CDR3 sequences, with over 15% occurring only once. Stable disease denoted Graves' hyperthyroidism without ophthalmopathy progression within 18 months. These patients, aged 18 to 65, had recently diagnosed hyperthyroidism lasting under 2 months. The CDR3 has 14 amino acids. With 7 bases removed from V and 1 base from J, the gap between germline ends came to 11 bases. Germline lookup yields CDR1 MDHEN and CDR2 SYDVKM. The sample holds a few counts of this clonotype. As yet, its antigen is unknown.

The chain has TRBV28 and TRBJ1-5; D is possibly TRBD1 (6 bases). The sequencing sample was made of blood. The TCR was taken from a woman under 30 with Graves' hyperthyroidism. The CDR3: CASIKGGSNQPQHF. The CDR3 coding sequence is TGTGCCAGCATTAAGGGGGGGAGCAATCAGCCCCAGCATTTT.